These 23 T cell receptor beta chains were sequenced from one sample in a study of regulatory T cells in long-lasting Graves disease. Construction of the TCR beta libraries employed iRepertoire HTBI primers in conjunction with Arm-PCR of CDR3 regions. TCRdb ran MiXCR on the multiplex PCR reads and lists one entry per CDR3 protein. The sample has a few hundred thousand distinct CDR3 sequences; about a sixth are singletons. This sample's time point: newly diagnosed GD, antithyroid drugs for less than 3 months. RNA from PBMCs was the source of the TCR library. These sequences were also reported in another study, on T cells in Graves' hyperthyroidism and ophthalmopathy.

Sequences were derived from peripheral blood mononuclear cells (PBMCs), sampled at new diagnosis, from a patient treated with antithyroid drugs. These receptors came from a woman younger than 30 with Graves disease.

This clonotype turned up a few times. The rearrangement joins TRBV10-3 to TRBJ2-1, with a weak D call TRBD1 (7 bases). Germline CDR1 ENHRY, CDR2 SYGVKD. V was cut by 2 bases and J by 7 bases, with 21 bases left in between. This CDR3 has 17 residues. The CDR3 nucleotides read TGTGCCATCAGTGAGGGTGGGACGTCAGGGGGGTGGAATGAGCAGTTCTTC. This encodes CAISEGGTSGGWNEQFF.

The rearrangement uses TRBV6-1 and TRBJ1-5; TRBD1 agrees at 8 bases. Per germline, CDR1 MNHNS and CDR2 SASEGT. The junction had 4 bases not matched to a gene; V was cut back by 4 bases and J by 2 bases. The CDR3 length is 15 residues. The DNA for the CDR3 is TGTGCCAGCAGTGCACAGGGGGTCGGCAATCAGCCCCAGCATTTT. Translation: CASSAQGVGNQPQHF.

A remark on this clonotype: A much larger clone differs from this one at a single base, so this may be a read error. The J gene is TRBJ1-6, the V gene TRBV20-1; TRBD1 matches 10 bases. Germline CDR1 reads DFQATT; CDR2 reads SNEGSKA (reference sequence). The length of the CDR3 is 15 residues. The CDR3 nucleotides read TGCAGTGCCCTGACAGGGGGCATATATAAATCACCCCTCCACTTT. It translates to CSALTGGIYKSPLHF.

This clonotype was seen ten or more times. The V gene is TRBV27, the J gene TRBJ1-3; D may be TRBD1 (5 bases). Trimming took 3 bases from V and 1 from J, leaving 16 bases between them. CDR1 and CDR2 (germline): MNHEY, SMNVEV (reference sequence). The CDR3 is 17 amino acids. CDR3: CASSFSGPARSGNTIYF. DNA of the CDR3: TGTGCCAGCAGTTTCTCGGGACCCGCTAGATCTGGAAACACCATATATTTT.

This clonotype was recorded at least ten times. The genes are TRBV7-9 and TRBJ2-7, with 7 bases lining up with TRBD1. CDR3 length equals 15 residues. Per germline, CDR1 SEHNR and CDR2 FQNEAQ (reference sequence). J was trimmed by 2 bases and V by 4 bases; bases with no gene match: 8. CDR3 sequence reads: CASSWRTGATYEQYF. The CDR3 region has the DNA TGTGCCAGCAGCTGGAGGACAGGTGCTACCTACGAGCAGTACTTC.

This clonotype was seen many times. The chain employs TRBV28 and TRBJ2-1, with TRBD1 matching over 8 bases. The length of the CDR3 is 15 residues. Germline loops: CDR1 MDHEN, CDR2 SYDVKM. J was trimmed by 4 bases and V by 7 bases; bases with no gene match: 9. CDR3 nucleotide sequence: TGTGCCAGCAACCCGCAGGGACAGGAGTACAATGAGCAGTTCTTC. Translation gives CASNPQGQEYNEQFF.

At least ten counts were recorded for this clonotype. V usage is TRBV2 and J usage is TRBJ1-5; D gene uncertain. CDR1 is SNHLY and CDR2 is FYNNEI in the germline V gene. The CDR3 totals 13 residues. V was shortened by 1 base and J by 4 bases, with 5 bases between the two germline ends. The CDR3 DNA sequence: TGTGCCAGCAGTGAAGACTGGAATCAGCCCCAGCATTTT. The encoded protein is CASSEDWNQPQHF.

This clonotype was seen many times. The genes are TRBV6-2 or TRBV6-3 and TRBJ2-7; 9 bases line up with TRBD1. The CDR3 extends over 12 amino acids. Germline-derived CDR1 and CDR2 are MNHEY and SVGEGT. With 3 bases clipped from V and 9 bases from J, the junction kept 3 bases outside the gene matches. In nucleotides, the CDR3 is TGTGCCAGCAGTTATACAGGGGGCTCGCAGTACTTC. Translated, it gives CASSYTGGSQYF.

This clonotype was observed many times. The CDR3 is CASSPRDRGRKFF. The CDR3 DNA follows: TGTGCCAGCAGCCCCCGGGACAGGGGGCGGAAGTTCTTC. The V gene is TRBV7-2, the J gene TRBJ2-1, with 12 nucleotides matching TRBD1. From germline, CDR1 is SGHTA and CDR2 FQGNSA. CDR3 size: 13 residues. V shed 5 bases, J shed 14 bases, and the junction held 7 bases outside the gene matches.

Ten or more counts support this clonotype. The rearrangement links TRBV30 to TRBJ2-3, with D possibly TRBD2 on 5 matching bases. V lost 4 bases and J 6 bases, leaving 20 bases between the germline ends. Germline V gene sequence: CDR1 GTSNPN, CDR2 SVGIG (reference sequence). The CDR3 totals 15 residues. CDR3 amino acids: CAWTRGSGTWDTQYF. CDR3 coding DNA: TGTGCCTGGACCCGAGGGAGCGGAACCTGGGATACGCAGTATTTT.

This clonotype came up many times. This chain joins TRBV15 and TRBJ1-5; TRBD1 might be the D (5 bases). Trimming shortened V by 1 base and J by 7 bases, and 14 bases separated the two germline ends. This CDR3 has 15 amino acids. Germline V lookup: CDR1 LNHNV, CDR2 YYDKDF (reference sequence). Here the CDR3 DNA reads TGTGCCACCAGCAGAGTTTATGGGGCAGGGCAGCCCCAGCATTTT. Encoded protein: CATSRVYGAGQPQHF.

The V gene is TRBV19, the J gene TRBJ2-2; no clear D gene. The CDR3 spans 12 residues. V shed 4 bases and J shed 7 bases, with 7 bases lying between them. Looked up from germline, CDR1 is LNHDA and CDR2 is SQIVND (reference sequence). Here the CDR3 DNA reads TGTGCCAGTAGTACCTGGGGCGGGGAGCTGTTTTTT. Its translation: CASSTWGGELFF.

This clonotype was detected many times. The chain's CDR3 is CASSLRAAGQYF. CDR3 nucleotides: TGTGCCAGCAGTTTAAGAGCTGCAGGGCAGTATTTT. The chain employs TRBV12-3 or TRBV12-4 and TRBJ2-3; D gene uncertain. V was cut by 2 bases and J by 11 bases, with 11 bases left in between. The CDR3 is made up of 12 amino acids.

This clonotype has a handful of counts. This chain uses TRBV20-1 with TRBJ2-7, with D perhaps assigned TRBD1 or TRBD2 (5 bases each). Trimming stripped 6 bases from V and 3 bases from J, with 15 bases between. The CDR3 sequence is 13 residues long. The germline V gene encodes CDR1 DFQATT and CDR2 SNEGSKA (reference sequence). The CDR3 protein is CSADPGPRYEQYF. The CDR3 DNA is TGCAGTGCCGATCCGGGACCACGCTACGAGCAGTACTTC.

This clonotype was counted at least ten times. The J gene is TRBJ2-3, the V gene TRBV28, with a tentative D call TRBD1 (5 bases). Germline V lookup: CDR1 MDHEN, CDR2 SYDVKM. The CDR3 covers 15 residues. The V end lost 3 bases, the J end lost 2 bases, and 12 bases lay between the germline ends. CDR3 in amino acids: CASSFETVTTDTQYF. The CDR3, as DNA: TGTGCCAGCAGTTTCGAGACAGTTACCACAGATACGCAGTATTTT.

This clonotype was seen a handful of times. The gene calls are TRBV29-1 and TRBJ2-3; no reliable D call. V was pared by 6 bases and J by 0 bases, with 10 bases between. Looked up from germline, CDR1 is SQVTM and CDR2 is ANQGSEA. CDR3 length: 13 residues. CDR3 DNA: TGCAGCGTCAGCCGAGCAAGCACAGATACGCAGTATTTT. Translating gives CSVSRASTDTQYF.

The table lists this clonotype with many counts. The CDR3 DNA is TGTGCCAGCAGCCCCGGGACGGGACTATGGAGCAATCAGCCCCAGCATTTT. Translated: CASSPGTGLWSNQPQHF. The chain joins TRBV6-1 to TRBJ1-5; tentative D call: TRBD1 (5 bases). The V gene lost 6 bases and the J gene lost 1 base, with 19 bases spanning the gap. Germline V gives CDR1 MNHNS, CDR2 SASEGT. This CDR3 comprises 17 residues.

This clonotype has at least ten counts. The J gene is TRBJ2-1, the V gene TRBV7-8; 11 positions agree with TRBD2. CDR3 length equals 16 residues. CDR1 SGHVS and CDR2 FQNEAQ come from the germline V gene. Trimming at V came to 5 bases and at J to 1 base, leaving 4 bases not matched to a gene. The CDR3 coding sequence is TGTGCCAGCAGCAAGGGACTAGCGGAGTCCTACAATGAGCAGTTCTTC. Translation gives CASSKGLAESYNEQFF.

In its sample, this clonotype was seen many times. The V gene is TRBV11-2, the J gene TRBJ2-1; TRBD1 aligns across 8 bases. The CDR3 sequence is 15 residues long. Trimming removed 5 bases from V and 8 bases from J; junction bases left unmatched: 11. In germline, CDR1 is SGHAT, CDR2 FQNNGV. CDR3 loop: CASSETGTGPYEQFF. The DNA of the CDR3 is TGTGCCAGCAGCGAGACCGGGACAGGCCCATATGAGCAGTTCTTC.

This clonotype was counted many times. The chain is built from TRBV10-3 and TRBJ2-3; perhaps TRBD2 as D (6 bases). V gave up 6 bases and J gave up 4 bases, with 11 bases separating them. This CDR3 comprises 13 residues. Germline V gene data show CDR1 as ENHRY and CDR2 as SYGVKD. The CDR3 nucleotides read TGTGCCATCAGCATATTAGCGGCAGATACGCAGTATTTT. Translated: CAISILAADTQYF.

In this sample, this clonotype turned up many times. The chain couples TRBV30 to TRBJ2-5, with TRBD1 matching 8 bases. The V gene end was trimmed by 4 bases and the J gene end by 5 bases; junction bases not matched to a gene: 3. There are 12 residues in the CDR3. Per the germline V gene, CDR1 is GTSNPN and CDR2 is SVGIG (reference sequence). Here the CDR3 DNA reads TGTGCCTGGACAGGGGGCGCGGAGACCCAGTACTTC. This sequence encodes CAWTGGAETQYF. Combining the CDR3 with reference TRBV30 and TRBJ2-5 gives the whole variable domain SQTIHQWPATLVQPVGSPLSLECTVEGTSNPNLYWYRQAAGRGLQLLFYSVGIGQISSEVPQNLSASRPQDRQFILSSKKLLLSDSGFYLCAWTGGAETQYFGPGTRLLVL.

This clonotype has ten or more counts. V is TRBV30 and J is TRBJ2-2, with D hard to call. CDR1 and CDR2 from the germline V gene are GTSNPN and SVGIG (reference sequence). This CDR3 has 12 amino acids. Trimming shortened V by 0 bases and J by 2 bases, and 1 base separated the two germline ends. CDR3 residues: CAWSVNTGELFF. The CDR3 DNA sequence: TGTGCCTGGAGTGTAAACACCGGGGAGCTGTTTTTT.

This clonotype has only a few counts. The chain is built from TRBV19 and TRBJ2-3; TRBD1 aligns across 8 bases. V was clipped by 5 bases and J by 0 bases; unmatched bases: 10. The CDR3 spans 17 residues. CDR1 is LNHDA and CDR2 is SQIVND in the germline V gene (reference sequence). CDR3 amino acids: CASSPWTGRPSTDTQYF. The DNA for the CDR3 is TGTGCCAGTAGTCCTTGGACAGGGCGCCCTAGCACAGATACGCAGTATTTT.